These 29 T cell receptor beta chains were all obtained from the same sample, sequenced in a study of Ad26.COV2.S vaccination and SARS-CoV-2 variants. The treatment was: roughly 18 received Ad26.COV2.S at low or high dose, single or two shots; roughly five received placebo; per-sample allocation not given. Collection of samples fell on day 63 after the first vaccine or placebo injection. Assay: immunoSEQ multiplex PCR; the TCRdb copy retains only in-frame clones and omits some. The sample holds some 400,000 clones, approximately 90% seen once. The sample here was peripheral blood, taken in a trial of Ad26.COV2.S vaccine versus placebo. These receptor sequences come from a person aged 18-60 years who received the Ad26.COV2.S COVID-19 vaccine or a placebo.

V and J are TRBV5-4 and TRBJ2-3, with 9 positions matching TRBD1. J lost 3 bases, V lost 9 bases, and 17 bases had no gene match. There are 17 residues in the CDR3. Germline V lookup: CDR1 SGHNT, CDR2 YYREEE (reference sequence). CDR3 region: CATKLWDNRGRTDTQYF. As DNA, the CDR3 is TGTGCCACCAAATTGTGGGATAACAGGGGGCGGACAGATACGCAGTATTTT.

The J gene is TRBJ2-3, the V gene TRBV3-1 (or the pseudogene TRBV3-2); no definite D call. The V end lost 1 base, the J end lost 3 bases, and 8 bases lay between the germline ends. Germline CDR1 and CDR2: LGHDT and YNNKEL (reference sequence). The CDR3 has 14 amino acids. CDR3 in DNA: TGTGCCAGCAGCCAAGGGATCTCTACAGATACGCAGTATTTT. It translates to CASSQGISTDTQYF.

The table lists this clone with a count of one. The genes are TRBV18 and TRBJ1-4, with D perhaps TRBD1 (5 bases). The germline V gene has CDR1 KGHSH and CDR2 LQKENI. The CDR3 is 15 residues long. The V gene lost 1 base and the J gene lost 4 bases, with 10 bases spanning the gap. The CDR3 region is CASSPRRGDNEKLFF. CDR3 DNA: TGTGCCAGCTCACCACGACGGGGGGATAATGAAAAACTGTTTTTT.

This chain uses TRBV28 with TRBJ2-2; 9 nucleotides agree with TRBD2. With 7 bases clipped from V and 1 base from J, the junction kept 13 bases outside the gene matches. CDR1 MDHEN and CDR2 SYDVKM come from the germline V gene. The CDR3 length is 18 residues. The CDR3 DNA reads as TGTGCCAGCAAAACCGTAATATTTAGCGGGAGGAACACCGGGGAGCTGTTTTTT. This encodes CASKTVIFSGRNTGELFF. Together with reference TRBV28 and TRBJ2-2, the CDR3 gives the full variable domain: DVKVTQSSRYLVKRTGEKVFLECVQDMDHENMFWYRQDPGLGLRLIYFSYDVKMKEKGDIPEGYSVSREKKERFSLILESASTNQTSMYLCASKTVIFSGRNTGELFFGEGSRLTVL.

About this clone: One junction end does not reproduce the germline sequence, and a read error may be involved. As DNA, the CDR3 is TGTGCCAGCAGCTTTCGGGCAGGGCCCCAAGGGCACTTC. As protein: CASSFRAGPQGHF. This chain links TRBV7-8 with TRBJ2-5, with a weak D call TRBD1 (5 bases). This CDR3 has 13 residues. The germline V gene has CDR1 SGHVS and CDR2 FQNEAQ.

V and J are TRBV6-6 and TRBJ1-5; TRBD1 is a possible D gene (5 bases). The V gene lost 8 bases and the J gene lost 7 bases, with 18 bases spanning the gap. The CDR3 sequence is 14 residues long. Per the germline V gene, CDR1 is MNHNY and CDR2 is SVGAGI (reference sequence). CDR3 sequence: CASSDPGPRQPQHF. The CDR3 DNA reads TGTGCCAGCTCAGACCCGGGACCCCGACAGCCCCAGCATTTT.

The CDR3 sequence is CASRLARYNEQFF. In DNA, the CDR3 is TGTGCCAGCAGACTAGCGAGGTACAATGAGCAGTTCTTC. The V gene is TRBV12-3 or TRBV12-4, the J gene TRBJ2-1, with TRBD2 identical over 7 bases. CDR3 length equals 13 residues. Trimming at V came to 6 bases and at J to 4 bases, leaving 3 bases not matched to a gene.

The sample holds a few counts of this clone. This sequence joins TRBV6-4 and TRBJ2-7; maybe TRBD2 (7 bases). The CDR3 has 12 amino acids. Germline CDR1 reads MRHNA; CDR2 reads SNTAGT. V was trimmed by 11 bases and J by 2 bases, leaving 13 bases between them. CDR3 loop: CAWRGGTYEQYF. The DNA of the CDR3 is TGTGCCTGGAGGGGGGGGACCTACGAGCAGTACTTC.

The rearrangement joins TRBV5-1 to TRBJ1-1; D call uncertain. The V end lost 0 bases, the J end lost 1 base, and 4 bases lay between the germline ends. Germline-derived CDR1 and CDR2 are SGHRS and YFSETQ. The CDR3 sequence is 13 residues long. The CDR3 spells CASSLVSNTEAFF. The CDR3 DNA is TGCGCCAGCAGCTTGGTATCGAACACTGAAGCTTTCTTT.

The chain is built from TRBV12-3 or TRBV12-4 and TRBJ2-1; D gene uncertain. The CDR3 is made up of 13 amino acids. V was pared by 3 bases and J by 5 bases, with 8 bases between. In DNA form, the CDR3 reads TGTGCCAGCAGTTTCTCCGTTGACAATGAGCAGTTCTTC. Translating gives CASSFSVDNEQFF.

CDR3 residues: CASSYSTDYEQYF. The CDR3 DNA reads as TGTGCCAGCAGTTACTCCACCGACTACGAGCAGTACTTC. The chain links TRBV6-6 to TRBJ2-7, with D unclear. Trimming pared 0 bases from V and 3 bases from J, leaving 6 bases between. The CDR3 is made up of 13 amino acids. CDR1 MNHNY and CDR2 SVGAGI come from the germline V gene (reference sequence).

The gene calls are TRBV13 and TRBJ2-7, with D possibly matching TRBD1 (7 bases). V shed 5 bases and J shed 4 bases, with 21 bases lying between them. The CDR3 loop spans 16 amino acids. CDR1 and CDR2 from the germline V gene are PRHDT and FYEKMQ (reference sequence). CDR3 DNA sequence: TGTGCCAGCAGCAACAGGGGAGGCTCTGACTGGTACGAGCAGTACTTC. Translated, it gives CASSNRGGSDWYEQYF.

About this clone itself: In the same sample, other DNA sequences code for this CDR3. This chain links TRBV6-1 with TRBJ2-1; D remains ambiguous. The germline gives CDR1 MNHNS, CDR2 SASEGT. The CDR3 length is 14 residues. Trimming removed 0 bases from V and 4 bases from J, with 7 bases in between. The CDR3: CASSEAGRYNEQFF. CDR3 in DNA: TGTGCCAGCAGTGAAGCGGGCAGATACAATGAGCAGTTCTTC.

The V and J genes are TRBV5-1 and TRBJ2-3; 7 nucleotides line up with TRBD1. The length of the CDR3 is 15 residues. CDR1 is SGHRS, CDR2 YFSETQ, per germline. Germline trimming cut 3 bases from V and 4 bases from J; bases unmatched to any gene: 8. The CDR3, as DNA: TGCGCCAGCAGCTCCGGGACAGCCCCCCCAGATACGCAGTATTTT. It is translated as CASSSGTAPPDTQYF.

The J gene is TRBJ1-4, the V gene TRBV27; a weak D match, TRBD1 (5 bases). This CDR3 is 12 amino acids long. Between the trimmed V and J ends, which lost 6 bases and 12 bases, there was a span of 14 bases. Germline V lookup: CDR1 MNHEY, CDR2 SMNVEV (reference sequence). The CDR3 sequence: CASSLGTGELFF. CDR3 DNA: TGTGCCAGCAGCCTGGGGACTGGAGAACTGTTTTTT.

The gene calls are TRBV5-6 and TRBJ2-7; D call uncertain. Germline V gene sequence: CDR1 SGHDT, CDR2 YYEEEE. The germline V and J ends were trimmed by 4 bases and 0 bases, with 8 bases remaining between them. The CDR3 is made up of 13 amino acids. CDR3 DNA: TGTGCCAGCAGCGTAGGAGTCTCCTACGAGCAGTACTTC. Translating it yields CASSVGVSYEQYF.

V gene TRBV28 combines with J gene TRBJ2-3; tentatively, D is TRBD1 (5 bases). V shed 9 bases and J shed 6 bases, with 16 bases lying between them. Per germline, CDR1 MDHEN and CDR2 SYDVKM. The CDR3 has 13 amino acids. CDR3 coding DNA: TGTGCCAGTACCACTACAGGTAGCGATACGCAGTATTTT. Its protein product is CASTTTGSDTQYF.

The rearrangement uses TRBV27 and TRBJ2-1, with TRBD1 as a possible D gene (7 bases). The V gene lost 6 bases and the J gene lost 8 bases, with 14 bases spanning the gap. There are 13 residues in the CDR3. CDR1 and CDR2 (germline): MNHEY, SMNVEV (reference sequence). DNA for the CDR3: TGTGCCAGCAGCAAGGAGGGGGCCTATGAGCAGTTCTTC. This translates into CASSKEGAYEQFF.

J is TRBJ2-7 and V is TRBV12-3 or TRBV12-4; 7 positions agree with TRBD2. The CDR3 contains 13 residues. V shed 7 bases and J 3 bases; nucleotides not matched to a gene: 6. The CDR3: CASTKWGGYEQYF. Written as DNA, the CDR3 is TGTGCCAGCACAAAGTGGGGGGGCTACGAGCAGTACTTC.

CDR3: CASSQTPTVYNSPLHF. As DNA, the CDR3 is TGTGCCAGCAGCCAAACCCCGACAGTCTATAATTCACCCCTCCACTTT. V usage is TRBV4-2 and J usage is TRBJ1-6, with D perhaps TRBD1 (5 bases). Looked up from germline, CDR1 is LGHNA and CDR2 is YNFKEQ. The CDR3 has 16 residues. The V end was cut by 2 bases, the J end by 3 bases, with 11 bases between.

The chain combines TRBV10-3 with TRBJ2-7; D unclear. Germline V gene sequence: CDR1 ENHRY, CDR2 SYGVKD. The V end lost 8 bases, the J end lost 6 bases, and 14 bases lay between the germline ends. The CDR3 runs to 12 residues. The CDR3 coding sequence is TGTGCCATCGCTTCCGACAACTCCGAGCAGTACTTC. This encodes CAIASDNSEQYF.

This clone was counted a single time. The chain couples TRBV12-1 to TRBJ2-7; TRBD2 reflects the table's D call only, with no check against the DNA. TRBV12-1 is an annotated pseudogene. The length of the CDR3 is 16 residues. CDR3 protein: CASSNRSWQGLYEQYF. The CDR3 nucleotides read TGTGCCAGCAGCAACAGGTCGTGGCAGGGACTCTACGAGCAGTACTTC.

This clone occurred a few times. The chain uses TRBV3-1 (or the pseudogene TRBV3-2) and TRBJ2-3, with 11 bases lining up with TRBD2. V was clipped by 6 bases and J by 4 bases; unmatched bases: 6. The germline CDR1 and CDR2 sequences are LGHDT and YNNKEL (reference sequence). The CDR3 covers 15 residues. CDR3 in DNA: TGTGCCAGCAGTCTAATAGCGGGAGGGCCAGATACGCAGTATTTT. As protein: CASSLIAGGPDTQYF.

V usage is TRBV5-8 and J usage is TRBJ1-2, with D perhaps TRBD1 (5 bases). Trimming removed 3 bases from V and 7 bases from J, with 16 bases in between. The CDR3 spans 14 residues. The V gene's germline CDR1 is SGHTS and CDR2 YDEGEE. The CDR3 sequence: CASSWGRRGGGYTF. The CDR3 coding sequence is TGTGCCAGCAGCTGGGGTCGGAGGGGCGGTGGCTACACCTTC.

V and J are TRBV28 and TRBJ2-5, with TRBD1 matching 7 bases. The junction had 11 bases not matched to a gene; V was cut back by 5 bases and J by 5 bases. The CDR3 contains 15 residues. Germline CDR1 reads MDHEN; CDR2 reads SYDVKM. The CDR3: CASSPPRQGVETQYF. DNA for the CDR3: TGTGCCAGCAGTCCACCTCGACAGGGAGTGGAGACCCAGTACTTC.

The J gene is TRBJ1-2, the V gene TRBV6-2 or TRBV6-3; D uncertain. Germline assignment: CDR1 MNHEY and CDR2 SVGEGT. The CDR3 covers 13 residues. The V end was cut by 6 bases, the J end by 3 bases, with 11 bases between. This CDR3 reads CASSRLADYGYTF. The CDR3 DNA follows: TGTGCCAGCAGCCGCTTAGCCGACTATGGCTACACCTTC.

The gene calls are TRBV5-4 and TRBJ2-1, with 8 bases fitting TRBD2. The germline V gene has CDR1 SGHNT and CDR2 YYREEE (reference sequence). CDR3 length equals 16 residues. Trimming removed 0 bases from V and 4 bases from J; junction bases left unmatched: 6. In DNA, the CDR3 is TGTGCCAGCAGCTTGGCCGGGGTAGCGGGGTACAATGAGCAGTTCTTC. Residues: CASSLAGVAGYNEQFF.

This chain joins TRBV5-1 and TRBJ2-5; TRBD1 matches at 7 bases. The V and J ends lost 0 bases and 5 bases, in that order; junction bases with no gene match: 4. Germline assignment: CDR1 SGHRS and CDR2 YFSETQ. CDR3 size: 14 residues. CDR3 nucleotide sequence: TGCGCCAGCAGCTTGGCCGTGGACAGGGAGACCCAGTACTTC. Amino acid sequence: CASSLAVDRETQYF.

CDR3 protein: CASSLLDTQYF. CDR3 sequence (DNA): TGTGCCAGCTCACTATTAGATACGCAGTATTTT. V usage is TRBV18 and J usage is TRBJ2-3; D not certain. The CDR3 extends over 11 amino acids. CDR1 is KGHSH and CDR2 is LQKENI in the germline V gene. With 4 bases removed from V and 5 bases from J, the gap between germline ends came to 4 bases.